Each of the 7 T cell receptor beta chains below was sequenced from the same sample in a study of CD8 T cells in ankylosing spondylitis. Findings and caveats of the study: Seemingly distinctive of ankylosing spondylitis blood was a TCR beta motif formed by eight highly homologous variants.

These TCRs' antigens remain unknown. In TCRdb, the 5' RACE reads were re-called with MiXCR into one record per CDR3 protein. Here the sample spans roughly 470,000 distinct CDR3 sequences, roughly a quarter being singletons. Sequencing was done on a sample of blood, either unsorted or a sorted T cell fraction (not recorded which). The receptors here all came from a male donor with ankylosing spondylitis.

V and J are TRBV16 and TRBJ1-3; D is ambiguous. With 3 bases removed from V and 1 base from J, the gap between germline ends came to 10 bases. CDR3 length: 15 amino acids. Germline-derived CDR1 and CDR2 are KGHSY and FQNENV. CDR3 protein: CASSQTWDSGNTIYF. DNA of the CDR3: TGTGCCAGCAGCCAGACTTGGGATTCTGGAAACACCATATATTTT. Looking up the rest from reference TRBV16 and TRBJ1-3 gives the full variable domain: GEEVAQTPKHLVRGEGQKAKLYCAPIKGHSYVFWYQQVLKNEFKFLISFQNENVFDETGMPKERFSAKCLPNSPCSLEIQATKLEDSAVYFCASSQTWDSGNTIYFGEGSWLTVV.

The chain links TRBV14 to TRBJ2-5, with D uncertain. Looked up from germline, CDR1 is SGHDN and CDR2 is FVKESK. CDR3 length: 14 residues. Trimming removed 0 bases from V and 1 base from J, with 6 bases in between. CDR3 sequence reads: CASSQEHGQETQYF. The DNA for the CDR3 is TGTGCCAGCAGCCAAGAACACGGCCAAGAGACCCAGTACTTC.

A few counts support this clonotype. The genes are TRBV3-1 and TRBJ1-3, with D uncertain. Between the trimmed V and J ends, which lost 2 bases and 0 bases, there was a span of 8 bases. This CDR3 has 15 residues. The germline V gene encodes CDR1 LGHDT and CDR2 YNNKEL (reference sequence). CDR3 in DNA: TGTGCCAGCAGCCAAACGACTGGCTCTGGAAACACCATATATTTT. Protein sequence: CASSQTTGSGNTIYF.

V usage is TRBV28 and J usage is TRBJ2-7, with D tentatively TRBD2 (6 bases). The germline CDR1 and CDR2 sequences are MDHEN and SYDVKM. This CDR3 spans 15 amino acids. Trimming shortened V by 3 bases and J by 5 bases, and 17 bases separated the two germline ends. The CDR3 is CASSLGGEGRDEQYF. For the CDR3, the DNA is TGTGCCAGCAGTTTGGGGGGTGAGGGCCGGGACGAGCAGTACTTC.

V is TRBV30 and J is TRBJ2-3; 11 bases fit TRBD2. This CDR3 comprises 15 residues. J was trimmed by 1 base and V by 3 bases; bases with no gene match: 3. The germline gives CDR1 GTSNPN, CDR2 SVGIG (reference sequence). CDR3 DNA sequence: TGTGCCTGGAGAGGTAGCGGGAGGGGCACAGATACGCAGTATTTT. Translating it yields CAWRGSGRGTDTQYF.

This clonotype showed up just a few times. V and J are TRBV27 and TRBJ1-6; the match to TRBD1 covers 8 bases. CDR1 is MNHEY, CDR2 SMNVEV, per germline (reference sequence). Unmatched junction bases numbered 9, after V lost 11 bases and J lost 0 bases. The CDR3 has 16 residues. The CDR3 nucleotides are TGTGCCGGTCGGACAGGGCAGAGCTCCTATAATTCACCCCTCCACTTT. It codes for CAGRTGQSSYNSPLHF.

The chain is built from TRBV6-1 and TRBJ2-1; 7 nucleotides agree with TRBD2. CDR3 length: 14 residues. Unmatched junction bases numbered 8, after V lost 6 bases and J lost 6 bases. CDR1 and CDR2 from the germline V gene are MNHNS and SASEGT. CDR3 amino acids: CASSGGRWSNEQFF. The CDR3 region has the DNA TGTGCCAGCAGCGGGGGGAGATGGAGCAATGAGCAGTTCTTC.